Listed below are T cell receptor beta chains from one sample, sequenced in a study of beta chain features in type 1 diabetes. Measured with immunoSEQ multiplex PCR; TCRdb has only the in-frame clones, and not every one. The data show around 430,000 clones, about 30% seen once. The specimen was naive CD4+ T cells from blood. The receptors derive from a man between 18 and 29 years old in good health. CDR3s include the opening cysteine and the closing phenylalanine or tryptophan. Fields, in order: D gene, V gene, clone size, J gene, CDR3 DNA, CDR3 protein. D genes are given only for firm matches. Clone size is given for some rows only: seen once, a few or many times, or a class if the clone is expanded.

>.|TRBV18|few|TRBJ1-2
TGTGCCAGCTCTCCCTACGCAGGAGGCTATGGCTACACCTTC
CASSPYAGGYGYTF
>.|TRBV30|few|TRBJ1-2
TGTGCCTGGAGGCAGACCCACTATGGCTACACCTTC
CAWRQTHYGYTF
>TRBD2|TRBV15|.|TRBJ2-7
TGTGCCACCAGCAGAGCTCCTAGCGGACCTACCTACGAGCAGTACTTC
CATSRAPSGPTYEQYF
>.|TRBV30|.|TRBJ1-5
TGTGCCTGGAGTGTATCAGGAGGCCAGCCCCAGCATTTT
CAWSVSGGQPQHF
>.|TRBV5-4|few|TRBJ2-3
TGTGCCAGCAGCTTGGATACAGATACGCAGTATTTT
CASSLDTDTQYF
>TRBD2|TRBV30|.|TRBJ2-3
TGTGCCCGTTGCGAGGGGACGGGGGGAGATACGCAGTATTTT
CARCEGTGGDTQYF
>.|TRBV5-1|.|TRBJ2-1
TGCGCCAGCAGCTTGGTGTCGAGCTCCTACAATGAGCAGTTCTTC
CASSLVSSSYNEQFF
>.|TRBV4-1|once|TRBJ2-7
TGCGCCAGCAGCCTCCCCAGGGAGAAGCAGTACTTC
CASSLPREKQYF
>.|TRBV25-1|.|TRBJ2-7
TGTGCCAGCGGCTACTACGTACAGTACTTC
CASGYYVQYF
>.|TRBV30|once|TRBJ2-2
TGTGCCTGGAGTGTACTTACGCGGAGCGGGGAGCTGTTTTTT
CAWSVLTRSGELFF
>.|TRBV29-1|few|TRBJ2-1
TGCAGCGTTTCCGAGAGTAGCTCCTACAATGAGCAGTTCTTC
CSVSESSSYNEQFF
>.|TRBV29-1|.|TRBJ2-7
TGCAGCGTTGAGGAGGGGCGAGACGAGCAGTACTTC
CSVEEGRDEQYF
>.|TRBV6-4|.|TRBJ2-2
TGTGCCAGCAGTGGCGAGTATTCCGGGGAGCTGTTTTTT
CASSGEYSGELFF
>TRBD2|TRBV7-9|.|TRBJ2-7
TGTGCCAGCAGCTTCCGGACTAGCGGGAGCTCCTACGAGCAGTACTTC
CASSFRTSGSSYEQYF
>.|TRBV4-1|few|TRBJ2-7
TGCGCCAGCAGCCAATCCCGGGGGATCAGCTCCTACGAGCAGTACTTC
CASSQSRGISSYEQYF
>.|TRBV7-2|.|TRBJ1-1
TGTGCCAGCAGCTTCAGACTCACTGAAGCTTTCTTT
CASSFRLTEAFF
>.|TRBV4-3|.|TRBJ2-5
TGCGCCAGCAGCCAAACTTTCAAAGGGGAGACCCAGTACTTC
CASSQTFKGETQYF
>.|TRBV5-1|.|TRBJ2-5
TGCGCCAGCAGGGATCAACAAGAGACCCAGTACTTC
CASRDQQETQYF
>.|TRBV11-1|.|TRBJ2-1
TGTGCCAGCAGCCACGGAGTGGATCAAGCGTTCGATGAGCAGTTCTTC
CASSHGVDQAFDEQFF
>.|TRBV7-2|.|TRBJ2-3
TGTGCCAGCAGCTTAGCTCGCACGCAGTATTTT
CASSLARTQYF
>.|TRBV28|once|TRBJ1-4
TGTGCCAGCAGTTTTATTGGGGAATCGGCAACTAATGAAAAACTGTTTTTT
CASSFIGESATNEKLFF
>TRBD2|TRBV25-1|.|TRBJ2-3
TGTGCCAGCAGTGAACCCCTCCCCACTAGCGGGCGCACAGATACGCAGTATTTT
CASSEPLPTSGRTDTQYF
>TRBD1|TRBV7-2|.|TRBJ2-7
TGTGCCAGCAGCCTCCGGGACAGGCTGGACGAGCAGTACTTC
CASSLRDRLDEQYF
>TRBD1|TRBV27|.|TRBJ2-7
TGTGCCAGCAGTTCCCAGTGGGGACAGAGCTCCTACGAGCAGTACTTC
CASSSQWGQSSYEQYF
>TRBD1|TRBV29-1|few|TRBJ2-7
TGCAGCGTTTCCGGACAGGCTATGGAGCAGTACTTC
CSVSGQAMEQYF
>TRBD2|TRBV10-3|.|TRBJ2-1
TGTGCCATCAAAGCGGGAGACGGTAATGAGCAGTTCTTC
CAIKAGDGNEQFF
>.|TRBV18|few|TRBJ2-5
TGTGCCAGCTCATCGGAGATACTAGAGTTAGGAGAGACCCAGTACTTC
CASSSEILELGETQYF
>TRBD2|TRBV23-1|few|TRBJ2-7
TGCGCCAGCAGTCAAGCAACTAGCGGACTCTACGAGCAGTACTTC
CASSQATSGLYEQYF
>TRBD1|TRBV7-2|.|TRBJ2-7
TGTGCCAGCAGCACGGTACCGGGACAGGGCTACGAGCAGTACTTC
CASSTVPGQGYEQYF
>TRBD2|TRBV12-5|.|TRBJ2-3
TGTGCTAGTGGTTTGGGACTAGCGGGACCCACAGATACGCAGTATTTT
CASGLGLAGPTDTQYF
>.|TRBV30|.|TRBJ2-7
TGTGCCTCCCAACCCCGAAGGTCCGTCGTTCCCTACGAGCAGTACTTC
CASQPRRSVVPYEQYF
>.|TRBV2|.|TRBJ2-6
TGTGCCAGCAGTCTACTTGGGGCCAACGTCCTGACTTTC
CASSLLGANVLTF
>TRBD1|TRBV5-1|.|TRBJ2-7
TGCGCCAGCAGCTCACAGGGGCTCTCCTACGAGCAGTACTTC
CASSSQGLSYEQYF
>TRBD2|TRBV10-1|once|TRBJ2-7
TGCGCCAGCAGTGAGTCGAGGACTAGCGGGAGGTACGAGCAGTACTTC
CASSESRTSGRYEQYF
>TRBD2|TRBV9|few|TRBJ2-2
TGTGCCAGCAGCCCCCGGACTAGCGAGAACACCGGGGAGCTGTTTTTT
CASSPRTSENTGELFF
>TRBD1|TRBV25-1|.|TRBJ2-3
TGTGCCAGCAGTGATCTGGCAGGGGGCGCGAGGGATACGCAGTATTTT
CASSDLAGGARDTQYF
>.|TRBV18|few|TRBJ2-7
TGTGCCAGCTCACCACCGCTCGGAACCTACGAGCAGTACTTC
CASSPPLGTYEQYF
>.|TRBV14|.|TRBJ2-2
TGTGCCAGCAGCCTAAATTCCGGGGTCTGGTTCGGGGAGCTGTTTTTT
CASSLNSGVWFGELFF
>TRBD2|TRBV6-1|.|TRBJ2-1
TGTGCCAGCACTTGGACTAGCGGGGCCTACAATGAGCAGTTCTTC
CASTWTSGAYNEQFF
>.|TRBV5-1|few|TRBJ2-1
TGCGCCAGCAGCTACCCCTCGCTAGAGGGGTACAATGAGCAGTTCTTC
CASSYPSLEGYNEQFF
>TRBD2|TRBV7-9|few|TRBJ2-3
TGTGCCAGCAGCGGGACTAGCGGCCCTAGCACAGATACGCAGTATTTT
CASSGTSGPSTDTQYF
>.|TRBV30|few|TRBJ2-1
TGTGCCTGGAGTAAGGATGGCATCAATGAGCAGTTCTTC
CAWSKDGINEQFF
>.|TRBV20-1|.|TRBJ2-5
TGCAGTGCCGAGGGGCTGGGGAGCAGTTACTTC
CSAEGLGSSYF
>.|TRBV7-8|.|TRBJ2-7
TGTGCCAGCAGCTCCCATTGGGGCTCCTACGAGCAGTACTTC
CASSSHWGSYEQYF
>.|TRBV15|.|TRBJ2-1
TGTGCCACCAGCAGAGAACCCATCTCCTACAATGAGCAGTTCTTC
CATSREPISYNEQFF
>.|TRBV2|few|TRBJ1-2
TGTGCCAGCAGACGAGTAGGCTACACCTTC
CASRRVGYTF
>.|TRBV10-3|.|TRBJ2-7
TGTGCCACTAAGGACTCCTACGAGCAGTACTTC
CATKDSYEQYF
>TRBD1|TRBV2|few|TRBJ2-3
TGTGCCAGCAGTGAAGCGACCGGACAGGGGACAGATACGCAGTATTTT
CASSEATGQGTDTQYF
>TRBD1|TRBV6-5|few|TRBJ1-2
TGTGCCAGCAGTTGGACAGGGTCCTATGGCTACACCTTC
CASSWTGSYGYTF
>.|TRBV7-9|.|TRBJ2-6
TGTGCCAGCAGCTTAGAGGCGTCTGGGGCCAACGTCCTGACTTTC
CASSLEASGANVLTF
>TRBD1|TRBV5-1|.|TRBJ2-1
TGCGCCAGCAGCACGGACAGGGACTCCTACAATGAGCAGTTCTTC
CASSTDRDSYNEQFF
>TRBD1|TRBV6-6|.|TRBJ1-3
TGTGCCAGCAGGCAGGGGGTTACCTCTGGAAACACCATATATTTT
CASRQGVTSGNTIYF
>.|TRBV18|.|TRBJ2-3
TGTGCCAGCTCACCACCCACGGGGCGCTCCACCACAGATACGCAGTATTTT
CASSPPTGRSTTDTQYF
>TRBD1|TRBV29-1|.|TRBJ1-1
TGCAGCCTCCGACAGGGGAACACTGAAGCTTTCTTT
CSLRQGNTEAFF
>.|TRBV15|.|TRBJ2-1
TGTGCCACCAGCAGAGGCCCTGCGCATGAGCAGTTCTTC
CATSRGPAHEQFF